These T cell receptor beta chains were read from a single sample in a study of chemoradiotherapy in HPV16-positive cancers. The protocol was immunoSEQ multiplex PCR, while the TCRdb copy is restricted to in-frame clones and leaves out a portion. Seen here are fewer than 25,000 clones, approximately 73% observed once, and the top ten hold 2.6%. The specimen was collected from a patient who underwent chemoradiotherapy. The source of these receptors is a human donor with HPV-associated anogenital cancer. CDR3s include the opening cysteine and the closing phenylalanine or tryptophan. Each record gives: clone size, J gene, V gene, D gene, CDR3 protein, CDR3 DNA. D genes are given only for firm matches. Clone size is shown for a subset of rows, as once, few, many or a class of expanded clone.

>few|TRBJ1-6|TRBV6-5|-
CASSPTGRPLHF
TGTGCCAGCAGTCCTACAGGGAGACCCCTCCACTTT
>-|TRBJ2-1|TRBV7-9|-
CASSRLKNLFNEQFF
TGTGCCAGCAGCCGACTAAAAAACCTCTTCAATGAGCAGTTCTTC
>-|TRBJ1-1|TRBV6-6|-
CASSQGGGGLTEAFF
TGTGCCAGCAGCCAGGGAGGAGGGGGATTGACTGAAGCTTTCTTT
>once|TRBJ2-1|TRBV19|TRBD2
CASSSRLAGGRRNEQFF
TGTGCCAGTAGTTCTCGACTAGCGGGAGGGCGTCGTAATGAGCAGTTCTTC
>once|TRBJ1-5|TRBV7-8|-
CASSIFRASKQPQHF
TGTGCCAGCAGCATCTTCCGGGCCTCGAAACAGCCCCAGCATTTT
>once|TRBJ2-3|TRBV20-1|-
CSAHKADTQYF
TGCAGTGCTCATAAGGCAGATACGCAGTATTTT
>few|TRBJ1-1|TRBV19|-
CASSIEYGRPNTEAFF
TGTGCCAGTAGTATAGAATACGGCAGACCAAACACTGAAGCTTTCTTT
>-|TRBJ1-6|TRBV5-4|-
CASSLGEANSPLHF
TGTGCCAGCAGCTTGGGTGAGGCCAATTCACCCCTCCACTTT
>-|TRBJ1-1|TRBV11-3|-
CASSLVETDTEAFF
TGTGCCAGCAGCTTAGTAGAGACTGACACTGAAGCTTTCTTT
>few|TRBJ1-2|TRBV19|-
CASSIDTGWDYGYTF
TGTGCCAGTAGTATAGACACGGGATGGGACTATGGCTACACCTTC
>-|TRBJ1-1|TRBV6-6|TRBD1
CASRPTGGITEAFF
TGTGCCAGCAGGCCGACAGGGGGCATCACTGAAGCTTTCTTT
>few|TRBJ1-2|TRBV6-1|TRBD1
CASSPGTGWDGYTF
TGTGCCAGCAGCCCTGGGACAGGGTGGGATGGCTACACCTTC
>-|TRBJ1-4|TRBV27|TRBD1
CASADRGEKLFF
TGTGCCAGCGCCGACAGGGGAGAAAAACTGTTTTTT
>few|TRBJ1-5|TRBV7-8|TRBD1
CASSPLGQGNNQPQHF
TGTGCCAGCAGCCCATTAGGACAGGGGAACAATCAGCCCCAGCATTTT
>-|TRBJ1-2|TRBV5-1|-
CASTLDGNYGYTF
TGCGCCAGCACCCTGGACGGAAACTATGGCTACACCTTC
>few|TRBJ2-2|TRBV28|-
CASSSTDLGNTGELFF
TGTGCCAGCAGTTCGACAGACCTTGGGAACACCGGGGAGCTGTTTTTT
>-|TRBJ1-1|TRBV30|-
CAWSVFRRHTEAFF
TGTGCCTGGAGTGTATTTCGCCGGCACACTGAAGCTTTCTTT
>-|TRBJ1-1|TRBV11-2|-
CASSFGARTEAFF
TGTGCCAGCAGCTTCGGGGCCCGAACTGAAGCTTTCTTT
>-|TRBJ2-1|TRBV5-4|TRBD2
CASKPSGGLSYNEQFF
TGTGCCAGCAAACCTAGCGGGGGCCTCTCCTACAATGAGCAGTTCTTC
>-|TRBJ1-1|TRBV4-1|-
CASSPQPQVNTEAFF
TGCGCCAGCAGCCCACAACCCCAGGTGAACACTGAAGCTTTCTTT